Listed here are 23 T cell receptor beta chains from one sample, sequenced in a study of blood T cell repertoires in COVID-19. Clones were read by immunoSEQ multiplex PCR, and TCRdb kept only the in-frame ones, dropping some. The repertoire has about 61,000 clones, around 77% of them found once; the top ten carry about 20%. Source material: peripheral blood. All receptors come from a man aged 80 or over with active or convalescent COVID-19.

This chain uses TRBV11-3 with TRBJ2-1, with TRBD1 matching 7 bases. Germline CDR1 SGHNT, CDR2 YENEEA. V dropped 4 bases and J dropped 4; count of bases not matched to a gene: 10. This CDR3 spans 16 amino acids. CDR3 in amino acids: CASSYYRDSPYNEQFF. CDR3 in DNA: TGTGCCAGCAGCTATTACCGGGACAGCCCTTACAATGAGCAGTTCTTC.

The chain links TRBV19 to TRBJ2-5; D perhaps matches TRBD1 (6 bases). CDR3 length equals 16 residues. In germline, CDR1 is LNHDA, CDR2 SQIVND (reference sequence). With 1 base removed from V and 4 bases from J, the gap between germline ends came to 16 bases. The CDR3 DNA reads TGTGCCAGTAGTATAGGTTTGGCAGGGGAGAGAGAGACCCAGTACTTC. It specifies CASSIGLAGERETQYF.

The rearrangement links TRBV2 to TRBJ1-3; D is unresolved. V was clipped by 8 bases and J by 2 bases, with 13 bases between them. CDR3 length equals 14 residues. The germline V gene has CDR1 SNHLY and CDR2 FYNNEI. The CDR3, as DNA: TGTGCCAGCGAGGAAGGGAGTCCTGGAAACACCATATATTTT. Translating gives CASEEGSPGNTIYF.

This clone has only one observation. The CDR3 sequence: CASSYSKSGGYEQYF. In DNA form, the CDR3 reads TGTGCCAGCAGTTACTCGAAAAGCGGGGGCTACGAGCAGTACTTC. This chain uses TRBV6-5 with TRBJ2-7, with 8 positions matching TRBD2. The germline CDR1 and CDR2 sequences are MNHEY and SVGAGI. V gave up 0 bases and J gave up 3 bases; unmatched junction bases: 4. This CDR3 contains 15 residues.

This rearrangement joins TRBV29-1 to TRBJ2-1, with a weak D call TRBD2 (5 bases). V shed 6 bases and J shed 5 bases, with 17 bases lying between them. The CDR3 runs 14 residues. The germline gives CDR1 SQVTM, CDR2 ANQGSEA. The CDR3 region has the DNA TGCAGCGTCCAGGCGCCCCCGGGGAACAATGAGCAGTTCTTC. Translating it yields CSVQAPPGNNEQFF.

This clone was seen only a few times. This chain links TRBV29-1 with TRBJ1-1, with 7 bases lining up with TRBD1. CDR3 length: 13 residues. V trimming: 6 bases; J trimming: 1 base; junction bases outside the gene matches: 5. Per the germline V gene, CDR1 is SQVTM and CDR2 is ANQGSEA. The DNA for the CDR3 is TGCAGCGTCGATAGGACAGGGAACACTGAAGCTTTCTTT. Translating gives CSVDRTGNTEAFF.

The chain combines TRBV6-2 or TRBV6-3 with TRBJ1-2; no definite D call. Germline CDR1 reads MNHEY; CDR2 reads SVGEGT. The CDR3 loop spans 13 amino acids. Trimming pared 6 bases from V and 2 bases from J, leaving 10 bases between. The CDR3 DNA follows: TGTGCCAGCAGCCCCCAACTAAACTATGGCTACACCTTC. It is translated as CASSPQLNYGYTF.

The rearrangement joins TRBV7-2 to TRBJ2-7; 9 bases match TRBD1. Germline-derived CDR1 and CDR2 are SGHTA and FQGNSA. The length of the CDR3 is 15 residues. The V and J ends lost 0 bases and 6 bases, in that order; junction bases with no gene match: 6. The CDR3 DNA is TGTGCCAGCAGCTTAGCTTTAGGGACAGGGTCCGAGCAGTACTTC. This gives the protein CASSLALGTGSEQYF.

This chain joins TRBV21-1 and TRBJ1-2; TRBD1, the D gene given by the table, was not confirmed from the DNA. TRBV21-1 is noted as a pseudogene. The CDR3 length is 18 residues. The CDR3 sequence: CASSIPPWDSYYNYGYTF. The CDR3 DNA reads as TGTGCCAGCAGCATCCCGCCCTGGGACAGCTACTATAACTATGGCTACACCTTC.

The chain recombines TRBV6-2 or TRBV6-3 with TRBJ2-5; 12 bases match TRBD2. Looked up from germline, CDR1 is MNHEY and CDR2 is SVGEGT. This CDR3 spans 15 amino acids. With 2 bases clipped from V and 4 bases from J, the junction kept 2 bases outside the gene matches. In DNA, the CDR3 is TGTGCCAGCAGTTACCTAGCGGGAGGGCGAGAGACCCAGTACTTC. Protein: CASSYLAGGRETQYF.

This clone was observed many times. The chain joins TRBV4-3 to TRBJ2-1; D might be TRBD1 (8 bases). Trimming removed 1 base from V and 5 bases from J, with 21 bases in between. Germline CDR1 and CDR2: LGHNA and YSLEER. The CDR3 contains 18 residues. CDR3 loop: CASSQGVDRASGHNEQFF. CDR3 nucleotide sequence: TGCGCCAGCAGCCAAGGCGTGGACAGGGCTAGCGGCCACAATGAGCAGTTCTTC.

The V gene is TRBV7-3, the J gene TRBJ1-6, with a possible D match to TRBD1 (6 bases). Germline V gene sequence: CDR1 SGHTA, CDR2 FQGTGA. The CDR3 spans 15 residues. V shed 5 bases and J shed 9 bases, with 17 bases lying between them. This CDR3 is CASSPTTGLGSPLHF. CDR3 coding DNA: TGTGCCAGCAGCCCAACGACAGGTTTGGGTTCACCCCTCCACTTT.

DNA of the CDR3: TGTGCCAGCAGCATCGGGAGCTCTGGAAACACCATATATTTT. It is translated as CASSIGSSGNTIYF. The J gene is TRBJ1-3, the V gene TRBV2; D not resolved. Germline CDR1 SNHLY, CDR2 FYNNEI. This CDR3 is 14 amino acids long. The V end lost 6 bases, the J end lost 0 bases, and 9 bases lay between the germline ends.

V usage is TRBV20-1 and J usage is TRBJ2-7; maybe TRBD2 (6 bases). With 3 bases removed from V and 5 bases from J, the gap between germline ends came to 8 bases. This CDR3 is built from 11 residues. The germline V gene has CDR1 DFQATT and CDR2 SNEGSKA (reference sequence). CDR3 in amino acids: CSASGSHEQYF. The DNA for the CDR3 is TGCAGTGCTAGCGGGAGCCACGAGCAGTACTTC.

This clone was seen once. The chain couples TRBV5-6 to TRBJ2-7; D remains ambiguous. This CDR3 comprises 11 residues. Trimming removed 1 base from V and 5 bases from J, with 4 bases in between. The germline gives CDR1 SGHDT, CDR2 YYEEEE. The chain's CDR3 is CASSLRDEQYF. The DNA for the CDR3 is TGTGCCAGCAGCTTGAGAGACGAGCAGTACTTC.

CDR3 in amino acids: CSAATGFEAFF. DNA for the CDR3: TGCAGTGCTGCTACAGGCTTTGAAGCTTTCTTT. V is TRBV20-1 and J is TRBJ1-1, with a tentative D call TRBD1 (5 bases). Germline V lookup: CDR1 DFQATT, CDR2 SNEGSKA (reference sequence). CDR3 length: 11 amino acids. With 5 bases removed from V and 7 bases from J, the gap between germline ends came to 11 bases.

In nucleotides, the CDR3 is TGCGCCAGCAGCGTCATGACTAGCGGGACCAATGAGCAGTTCTTC. It specifies CASSVMTSGTNEQFF. The gene calls are TRBV5-1 and TRBJ2-1, with 11 positions matching TRBD2. CDR3 length equals 15 residues. V dropped 4 bases and J dropped 6; count of bases not matched to a gene: 6. Germline CDR1 reads SGHRS; CDR2 reads YFSETQ.

This clone turned up a few times. The chain joins TRBV13 to TRBJ2-1; a possible D gene is TRBD1 (8 bases). This CDR3 region has 19 residues. Germline CDR1 reads PRHDT; CDR2 reads FYEKMQ (reference sequence). V gave up 6 bases and J gave up 5 bases, with 29 bases separating them. The CDR3 DNA sequence: TGTGCCAGCAGAGGCTCTGGACAGGGCCACAGCGGGGCTCACAATGAGCAGTTCTTC. This codes for CASRGSGQGHSGAHNEQFF.

The rearrangement uses TRBV4-3 and TRBJ2-7; a possible D gene is TRBD1 (6 bases). The CDR3 has 14 residues. Deletions cut 1 base from V and 2 bases from J, with 9 bases between. CDR1 is LGHNA, CDR2 YSLEER, per germline. The chain's CDR3 is CASSQVRTAYEQYF. The DNA of the CDR3 is TGCGCCAGCAGCCAAGTGCGGACAGCCTACGAGCAGTACTTC.

The V and J genes are TRBV7-2 and TRBJ2-3, with 10 bases identical to TRBD2. V lost 4 bases to trimming and J lost 1 base; unmatched junction nucleotides: 14. This CDR3 spans 19 amino acids. The V gene's germline CDR1 is SGHTA and CDR2 FQGNSA. The CDR3 sequence: CASSSSGRDSFGGTDTQYF. The DNA for the CDR3 is TGTGCCAGCAGCTCTAGCGGGAGAGACTCTTTTGGGGGCACAGATACGCAGTATTTT.

This rearrangement joins TRBV5-6 to TRBJ1-2, with D tentatively TRBD1 (6 bases). The CDR3 is 13 amino acids. Trimming shortened V by 1 base and J by 2 bases, and 6 bases separated the two germline ends. Germline V gene sequence: CDR1 SGHDT, CDR2 YYEEEE. In nucleotides, the CDR3 is TGTGCCAGCAGCTTGCAGGGGAACTATGGCTACACCTTC. Its protein product is CASSLQGNYGYTF.

J is TRBJ2-2 and V is TRBV4-2; 7 bases align to TRBD2. The CDR3 runs to 20 residues. From germline, CDR1 is LGHNA and CDR2 YNFKEQ. After removal of 0 bases from V and 0 bases from J, the junction contained 13 bases not matched to a gene. The CDR3 coding sequence is TGTGCCAGCAGCCAAGATCGGGGACTAACACTCGACGCGAACACCGGGGAGCTGTTTTTT. Protein product: CASSQDRGLTLDANTGELFF.

The V call is TRBV18, the J call TRBJ1-5; perhaps TRBD1 as D (5 bases). Trimming left V 2 bases short and J 4 bases short, with 12 bases between. Germline values: CDR1 KGHSH, CDR2 LQKENI. The CDR3 has 15 residues. CDR3 bases: TGTGCCAGCTCACCAGGGGCAGGGTCAAATCAGCCCCAGCATTTT. Amino acids: CASSPGAGSNQPQHF.